The next 10 T cell receptor beta chains were all read from a single sample in a study of CD8+ T cells in alopecia areata. Reverse transcription of extracted RNA yielded cDNA, which provided the sequencing template. Clones were sequenced by immunoSEQ multiplex PCR, and TCRdb holds only the in-frame ones, with some missing. Among about 270,000 clones listed, around 64% were seen once. Described treatment: oral pan-JAK inhibitor, 5-10 mg twice daily. Sequencing used CD4+ T cells sorted from blood, obtained at approximately week 52, from a patient treated with tofacitinib. The receptors come from a human donor with alopecia areata.

The V call is TRBV4-1, the J call TRBJ2-7, with 8 positions matching TRBD1. Germline CDR1 MGHRA, CDR2 YSYEKL. The CDR3 totals 15 residues. V was pared by 3 bases and J by 5 bases, with 9 bases of the junction left unmatched. CDR3 sequence (DNA): TGCGCCAGCAGCCAGAACCCGACAGGGGTCCACGAGCAGTACTTC. It yields the protein CASSQNPTGVHEQYF.

V gene TRBV29-1 combines with J gene TRBJ2-7; the D gene could be TRBD1 or TRBD2 (5 bases each). Trimming removed 3 bases from V and 3 bases from J, with 15 bases in between. The CDR3 length is 14 residues. The germline V gene has CDR1 SQVTM and CDR2 ANQGSEA. The CDR3 is CSVDGGSPLYEQYF. Written as DNA, the CDR3 is TGCAGCGTTGATGGGGGAAGCCCCCTCTACGAGCAGTACTTC.

There are a few counts of this clone. CDR3 sequence reads: CAWNKGADTQYF. The CDR3 nucleotides read TGTGCCTGGAACAAGGGGGCAGATACGCAGTATTTT. This chain connects TRBV30 to TRBJ2-3, with D maybe TRBD1 (6 bases). The CDR3 runs 12 residues. V dropped 4 bases and J dropped 4 bases, with 9 bases sitting between them. Germline-derived CDR1 and CDR2 are GTSNPN and SVGIG (reference sequence).

The chain employs TRBV2 and TRBJ1-6; 8 positions match TRBD1. The CDR3 has 14 amino acids. V lost 7 bases and J lost 7; bases outside the gene matches: 6. Germline V gene data show CDR1 as SNHLY and CDR2 as FYNNEI. The CDR3 sequence: CASTRGLSNSPLHF. The CDR3 DNA follows: TGTGCCAGCACCAGGGGGCTTAGCAATTCACCCCTCCACTTT.

This chain joins TRBV30 and TRBJ2-5; TRBD2 aligns across 7 bases. The CDR3 covers 13 residues. Looked up from germline, CDR1 is GTSNPN and CDR2 is SVGIG (reference sequence). The V segment lost 5 bases and the J segment 3 bases; nucleotides outside the gene matches: 6. This CDR3 reads CAWAGTIKETQYF. The CDR3 coding sequence is TGTGCCTGGGCCGGGACTATTAAAGAGACCCAGTACTTC. The full variable domain, rest sourced from reference TRBV30 and TRBJ2-5, is SQTIHQWPATLVQPVGSPLSLECTVEGTSNPNLYWYRQAAGRGLQLLFYSVGIGQISSEVPQNLSASRPQDRQFILSSKKLLLSDSGFYLCAWAGTIKETQYFGPGTRLLVL.

A few counts support this clone. The rearrangement links TRBV5-1 to TRBJ2-5, with D tentatively TRBD1 or TRBD2 (5 bases each). Germline V gene lookup returns CDR1 SGHRS and CDR2 YFSETQ. The V end lost 4 bases, the J end lost 4 bases, and 17 bases lay between the germline ends. This CDR3 has 15 amino acids. This CDR3 reads CASSLLGTSGETQYF. The CDR3 region has the DNA TGCGCCAGCAGCCTACTTGGGACGTCTGGAGAGACCCAGTACTTC. The full variable domain, with the rest looked up from reference TRBV5-1 and TRBJ2-5, is KAGVTQTPRYLIKTRGQQVTLSCSPISGHRSVSWYQQTPGQGLQFLFEYFSETQRNKGNFPGRFSGRQFSNSRSEMNVSTLELGDSALYLCASSLLGTSGETQYFGPGTRLLVL.

The V call is TRBV7-9, the J call TRBJ1-2; D not certain. The length of the CDR3 is 16 residues. CDR1 SEHNR and CDR2 FQNEAQ come from the germline V gene (reference sequence). V shed 1 base and J shed 0 bases, with 12 bases lying between them. CDR3 sequence: CASSLEGQDANYGYTF. For the CDR3, the DNA is TGTGCCAGCAGCTTAGAAGGGCAGGATGCTAACTATGGCTACACCTTC.

This clone was seen more than once but under ten times. The rearrangement uses TRBV5-4 and TRBJ1-1, with D perhaps matching TRBD1 (5 bases). The CDR3 covers 17 residues. Germline CDR1 and CDR2: SGHNT and YYREEE (reference sequence). Trimming cost V 4 bases and J 4 bases, with 23 bases left between them. CDR3 DNA sequence: TGTGCCAGCAGCCAGGGTGCATTGGGCCTCGGCCCCACTGAAGCTTTCTTT. Translating gives CASSQGALGLGPTEAFF.

This sequence joins TRBV10-3 and TRBJ2-7; TRBD1 matches 8 bases. Germline assignment: CDR1 ENHRY and CDR2 SYGVKD. The CDR3 contains 12 residues. V was pared by 6 bases and J by 6 bases, with 4 bases of the junction left unmatched. Here the CDR3 reads CAISGTGGEQYF. The CDR3 DNA is TGTGCCATCAGCGGTACAGGGGGCGAGCAGTACTTC.

The chain links TRBV30 to TRBJ2-3; TRBD2 aligns across 8 bases. The CDR3 totals 13 residues. J lost 1 base, V lost 3 bases, and 0 bases had no gene match. Germline V gene data show CDR1 as GTSNPN and CDR2 as SVGIG (reference sequence). The CDR3 nucleotides read TGTGCCTGGAGACTAGCGGGCACAGATACGCAGTATTTT. As protein: CAWRLAGTDTQYF.